The 13 T cell receptor beta chains below all came from one sample that was sequenced in a study of T cell responses to AZD1222 COVID-19 vaccine (TCRdb year 2021). What this sample's time point label stands for: baseline before first vaccination. Receptors were amplified or captured by the immunoSEQ multiplex PCR assay. TCRdb limited this immuneACCESS table to in-frame rearrangements with V and J called. A share of clones is missing; checked studies link under half to unresolved V genes, and the rest is unexplained. This sample is represented by 100,000 to 150,000 clones; roughly 89% of them were singletons. Of the sample, about 6% falls within the top ten clones. The input for sequencing was peripheral blood, taken on day 0 of AZD1222 vaccination. Source of these receptors: an adult in good health.

The chain is built from TRBV5-6 and TRBJ2-1; TRBD2 aligns across 8 bases. Germline V gene data show CDR1 as SGHDT and CDR2 as YYEEEE. Trimming at V came to 2 bases and at J to 7 bases, leaving 5 bases not matched to a gene. The CDR3 runs 14 residues. CDR3 DNA sequence: TGTGCCAGCAGCTTTCGGGGGGGCCTGAATGAGCAGTTCTTC. Translating gives CASSFRGGLNEQFF.

This clone was counted once. The chain links TRBV19 to TRBJ2-3; 16 nucleotides agree with TRBD2. The CDR3 sequence is 19 residues long. With 10 bases clipped from V and 0 bases from J, the junction kept 13 bases outside the gene matches. The germline gives CDR1 LNHDA, CDR2 SQIVND (reference sequence). The CDR3 coding sequence is TGTGCCACTACTCCGGGACTAGCGGGGGGGCGTTTGAGCACAGATACGCAGTATTTT. Translated, it gives CATTPGLAGGRLSTDTQYF.

The chain recombines TRBV6-5 with TRBJ1-2; tentative D call: TRBD1 (6 bases). Germline CDR1 MNHEY, CDR2 SVGAGI. CDR3 size: 13 residues. V was shortened by 7 bases and J by 5 bases, with 14 bases between the two germline ends. The DNA for the CDR3 is TGTGCCAGCAACGGGGGCCGTTTGTATGGCTACACCTTC. Translating gives CASNGGRLYGYTF.

The rearrangement links TRBV7-9 to TRBJ1-5; a weak D match, TRBD1 (5 bases). CDR1 is SEHNR and CDR2 is FQNEAQ in the germline V gene (reference sequence). V lost 5 bases, J lost 2 bases, and 16 bases lay in between. This CDR3 contains 16 residues. The CDR3: CASSRDPGGGNQPQHF. CDR3 nucleotide sequence: TGTGCCAGCAGCCGGGACCCCGGAGGGGGCAATCAGCCCCAGCATTTT.

A single count supports this clone. The chain couples TRBV10-2 to TRBJ1-1, with no clear D. The V gene's germline CDR1 is WSHSY and CDR2 SAAADI. Trimming stripped 9 bases from V and 7 bases from J, with 24 bases between. The CDR3 runs 15 residues. CDR3 in DNA: TGCGCCAGTGTTGATTACGGACGGGCGATAGGTGAAGCTTTCTTT. It codes for CASVDYGRAIGEAFF.

This chain connects TRBV30 to TRBJ2-3; D unresolved. Deletions cut 0 bases from V and 1 base from J, with 5 bases between. CDR1 and CDR2 from the germline V gene are GTSNPN and SVGIG (reference sequence). The CDR3 contains 13 residues. The CDR3 here is CAWSVHRTDTQYF. In DNA form, the CDR3 reads TGTGCCTGGAGTGTTCACCGCACAGATACGCAGTATTTT.

The rearrangement joins TRBV19 to TRBJ2-2; 10 nucleotides align to TRBD2. Germline CDR1 LNHDA, CDR2 SQIVND (reference sequence). V dropped 5 bases and J dropped 5; count of bases not matched to a gene: 8. The CDR3 consists of 16 residues. CDR3 region: CASSRVAGGGTGELFF. The CDR3, as DNA: TGTGCCAGTAGTCGGGTAGCGGGGGGAGGAACCGGGGAGCTGTTTTTT.

The chain uses TRBV5-1 and TRBJ2-3; 11 nucleotides agree with TRBD2. V shed 6 bases, J shed 6 bases, and the junction held 6 bases outside the gene matches. Per the germline V gene, CDR1 is SGHRS and CDR2 is YFSETQ. This CDR3 is 14 amino acids long. CDR3 protein: CASNSGGATDTQYF. The CDR3 region has the DNA TGCGCCAGCAATAGCGGGGGGGCAACGGATACGCAGTATTTT. The full variable domain, in which reference TRBV5-1 and TRBJ2-3 provide the parts outside the CDR3, is KAGVTQTPRYLIKTRGQQVTLSCSPISGHRSVSWYQQTPGQGLQFLFEYFSETQRNKGNFPGRFSGRQFSNSRSEMNVSTLELGDSALYLCASNSGGATDTQYFGPGTRLTVL.

V usage is TRBV5-4 and J usage is TRBJ2-3; 9 bases map to TRBD1. V was pared by 5 bases and J by 2 bases, with 3 bases of the junction left unmatched. Germline CDR1 reads SGHNT; CDR2 reads YYREEE (reference sequence). The CDR3 is 14 residues long. The CDR3 coding sequence is TGTGCCAGCAGTAAACAGGGGGCCACAGATACGCAGTATTTT. This translates into CASSKQGATDTQYF.

This clone appeared once. The rearrangement uses TRBV6-5 and TRBJ2-1, with 8 bases aligning to TRBD2. Germline trimming cut 5 bases from V and 8 bases from J; bases unmatched to any gene: 8. The germline CDR1 and CDR2 sequences are MNHEY and SVGAGI. This CDR3 spans 14 amino acids. This chain's CDR3 is CASSHPSGGDEQFF. The CDR3 nucleotides read TGTGCCAGCAGTCACCCCAGCGGGGGCGATGAGCAGTTCTTC.

The chain links TRBV10-1 to TRBJ1-1; tentative D call: TRBD1 (5 bases). V was clipped by 5 bases and J by 5 bases, with 12 bases between them. The germline V gene has CDR1 WNHNN and CDR2 SYGVQD (reference sequence). The CDR3 is 13 residues long. The CDR3 reads CASSLQGWTEAFF. CDR3 DNA: TGCGCCAGCAGTCTCCAGGGCTGGACTGAAGCTTTCTTT.

The J gene is TRBJ2-5, the V gene TRBV7-2, with a possible D match to TRBD2 (7 bases). Trimming stripped 7 bases from V and 10 bases from J, with 22 bases between. Germline V gene data show CDR1 as SGHTA and CDR2 as FQGNSA. The CDR3 has 14 amino acids. The CDR3 region has the DNA TGTGCCAGCACCCCCAGTTGGGGGGGCCTCGACCAGTACTTC. Translation: CASTPSWGGLDQYF.

The V and J genes are TRBV6-5 and TRBJ2-5, with D unresolved. This CDR3 region has 12 residues. CDR1 and CDR2 (germline): MNHEY, SVGAGI. Trimming left V 8 bases short and J 5 bases short, with 12 bases between. The CDR3 protein is CASSVGKETQYF. The DNA of the CDR3 is TGTGCCAGCTCGGTAGGGAAGGAGACCCAGTACTTC.